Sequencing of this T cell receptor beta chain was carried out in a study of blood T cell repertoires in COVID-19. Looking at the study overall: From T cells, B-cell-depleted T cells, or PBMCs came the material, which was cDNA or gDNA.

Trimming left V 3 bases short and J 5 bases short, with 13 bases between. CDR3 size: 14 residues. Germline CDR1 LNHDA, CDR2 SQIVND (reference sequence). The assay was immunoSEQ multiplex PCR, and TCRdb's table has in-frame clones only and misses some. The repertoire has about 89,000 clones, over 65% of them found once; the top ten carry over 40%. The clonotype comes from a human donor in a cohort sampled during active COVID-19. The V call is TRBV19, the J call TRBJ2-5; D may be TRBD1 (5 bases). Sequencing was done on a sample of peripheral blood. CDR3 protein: CASSIQGGVETQYF. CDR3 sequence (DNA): TGTGCCAGTAGTATCCAGGGTGGCGTGGAGACCCAGTACTTC.